These 5 T cell receptor beta chains were sequenced from one sample in a study of cytomegalovirus exposure and HLA in healthy donors. Amplification used 60 Vbeta primers and 13 Jbeta primers. Assay: immunoSEQ multiplex PCR; the TCRdb copy retains only in-frame clones and omits some. The sample yields 65,000 to 95,000 clones, of which the top ten take up around 7.5%. The sample taken for sequencing was PBMCs. These receptors were taken from a female donor in good health and CMV-seropositive.

V is TRBV4-3 and J is TRBJ2-7; D unclear. The germline gives CDR1 LGHNA, CDR2 YSLEER. V lost 0 bases, J lost 3 bases, and 12 bases lay in between. This CDR3 is built from 15 residues. CDR3 protein: CASSQDRWQNYEQYF. The CDR3 DNA follows: TGCGCCAGCAGCCAAGATCGCTGGCAGAACTACGAGCAGTACTTC.

The CDR3 DNA reads TGCGCCAGCAGCCAAGGAGGGTTTCTACAAGAGACCCAGTACTTC. Amino acids: CASSQGGFLQETQYF. The chain joins TRBV4-1 to TRBJ2-5; a possible D gene is TRBD2 (5 bases). Germline V gives CDR1 MGHRA, CDR2 YSYEKL. V was cut by 1 base and J by 2 bases, with 11 bases left in between. The CDR3 is made up of 15 amino acids.

The CDR3 DNA reads as TGTGCCATCAGTGAGGACAGGCGCTCTGGAAACACCATATATTTT. This sequence encodes CAISEDRRSGNTIYF. The J gene is TRBJ1-3, the V gene TRBV10-3, with TRBD1 as a possible D gene (6 bases). This CDR3 is built from 15 residues. V lost 2 bases to trimming and J lost 0 bases, with 8 bases between them. CDR1 ENHRY and CDR2 SYGVKD come from the germline V gene.

The chain has TRBV19 and TRBJ1-1; TRBD1 aligns across 7 bases. Trimming removed 5 bases from V and 3 bases from J; junction bases left unmatched: 6. The germline V gene encodes CDR1 LNHDA and CDR2 SQIVND (reference sequence). This CDR3 spans 14 amino acids. The CDR3 DNA reads as TGTGCCAGTAGTGTCCGACAGGGATACACTGAAGCTTTCTTT. This sequence encodes CASSVRQGYTEAFF.

The chain employs TRBV29-1 and TRBJ2-3; D is possibly TRBD2 (6 bases). Trimming shortened V by 1 base and J by 4 bases, and 15 bases separated the two germline ends. The CDR3 runs 15 residues. CDR1 is SQVTM, CDR2 ANQGSEA, per germline. The CDR3 is CSVEGVGGTADTQYF. The CDR3 DNA is TGCAGCGTTGAAGGAGTTGGGGGGACCGCAGATACGCAGTATTTT.